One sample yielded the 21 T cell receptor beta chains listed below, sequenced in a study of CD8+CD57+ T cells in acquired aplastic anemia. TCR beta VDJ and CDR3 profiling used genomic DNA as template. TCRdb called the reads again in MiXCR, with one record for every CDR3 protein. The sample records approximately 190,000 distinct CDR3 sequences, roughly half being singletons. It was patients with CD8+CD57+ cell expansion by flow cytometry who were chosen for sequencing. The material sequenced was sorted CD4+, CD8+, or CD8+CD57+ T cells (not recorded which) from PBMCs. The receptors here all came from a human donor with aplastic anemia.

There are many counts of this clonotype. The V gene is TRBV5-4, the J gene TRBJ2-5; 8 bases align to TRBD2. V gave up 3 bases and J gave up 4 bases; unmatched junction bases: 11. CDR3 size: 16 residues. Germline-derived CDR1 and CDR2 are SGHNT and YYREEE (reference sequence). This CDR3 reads CASSSDSRGRPETQYF. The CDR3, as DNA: TGTGCCAGCAGCTCCGACTCTCGCGGGAGGCCAGAGACCCAGTACTTC.

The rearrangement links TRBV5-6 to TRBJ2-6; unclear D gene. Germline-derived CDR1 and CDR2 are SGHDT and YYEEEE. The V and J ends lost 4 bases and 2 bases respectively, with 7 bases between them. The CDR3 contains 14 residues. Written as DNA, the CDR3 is TGTGCCAGCAGCATCGGGCCTGGGGCCAACGTCCTGACTTTC. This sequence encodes CASSIGPGANVLTF.

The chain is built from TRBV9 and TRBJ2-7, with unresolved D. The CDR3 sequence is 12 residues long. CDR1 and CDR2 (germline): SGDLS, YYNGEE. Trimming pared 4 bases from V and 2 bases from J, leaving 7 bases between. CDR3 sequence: CASSQVPYEQYF. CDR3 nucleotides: TGTGCCAGCAGCCAAGTGCCCTACGAGCAGTACTTC.

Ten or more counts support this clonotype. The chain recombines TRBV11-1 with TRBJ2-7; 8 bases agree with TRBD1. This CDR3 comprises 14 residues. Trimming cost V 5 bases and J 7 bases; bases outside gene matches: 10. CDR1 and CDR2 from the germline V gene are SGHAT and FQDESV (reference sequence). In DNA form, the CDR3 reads TGTGCCAGCAGCCTGGGGCAGGGGGCGAAGGAGCAGTACTTC. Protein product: CASSLGQGAKEQYF.

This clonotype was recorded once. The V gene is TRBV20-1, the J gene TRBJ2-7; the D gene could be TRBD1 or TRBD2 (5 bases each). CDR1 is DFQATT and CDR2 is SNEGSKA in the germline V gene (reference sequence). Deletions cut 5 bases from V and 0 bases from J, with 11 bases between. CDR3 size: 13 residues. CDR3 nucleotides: TGCAGTGCTGCTTCTGGGGGCTCCTACGAGCAGTACTTC. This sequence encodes CSAASGGSYEQYF.

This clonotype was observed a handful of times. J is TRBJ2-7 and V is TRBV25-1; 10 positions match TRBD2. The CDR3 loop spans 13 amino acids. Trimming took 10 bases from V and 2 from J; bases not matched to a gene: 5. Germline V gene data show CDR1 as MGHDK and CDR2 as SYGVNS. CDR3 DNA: TGTGCCACCCGGACTAGCGGAACCTACGAGCAGTACTTC. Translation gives CATRTSGTYEQYF.

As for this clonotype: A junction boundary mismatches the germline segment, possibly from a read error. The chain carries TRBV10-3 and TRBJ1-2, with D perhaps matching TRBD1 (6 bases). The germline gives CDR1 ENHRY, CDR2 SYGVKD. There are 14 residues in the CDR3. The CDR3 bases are TGTACCATCAGTGGGACACGGGGGAGCGATGGCTACACCTTC. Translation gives CTISGTRGSDGYTF.

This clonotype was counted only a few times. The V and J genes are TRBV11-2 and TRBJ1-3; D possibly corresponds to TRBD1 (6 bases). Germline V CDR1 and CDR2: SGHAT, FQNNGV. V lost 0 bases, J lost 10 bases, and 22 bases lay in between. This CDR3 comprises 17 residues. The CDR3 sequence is CASSLDTIGQTTSTIYF. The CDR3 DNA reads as TGTGCCAGCAGCTTAGACACGATAGGACAGACTACGAGTACCATATATTTT.

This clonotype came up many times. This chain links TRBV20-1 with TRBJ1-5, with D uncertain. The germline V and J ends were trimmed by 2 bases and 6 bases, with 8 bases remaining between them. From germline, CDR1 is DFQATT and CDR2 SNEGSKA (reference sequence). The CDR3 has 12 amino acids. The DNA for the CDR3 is TGCAGTGCTAGAAGCAGGACTCAGCCCCAGCATTTT. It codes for CSARSRTQPQHF.

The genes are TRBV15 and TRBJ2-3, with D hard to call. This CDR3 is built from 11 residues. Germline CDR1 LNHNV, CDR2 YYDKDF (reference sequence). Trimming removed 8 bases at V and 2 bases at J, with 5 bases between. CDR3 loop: CATGDTDTQYF. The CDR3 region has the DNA TGTGCCACCGGGGACACAGATACGCAGTATTTT.

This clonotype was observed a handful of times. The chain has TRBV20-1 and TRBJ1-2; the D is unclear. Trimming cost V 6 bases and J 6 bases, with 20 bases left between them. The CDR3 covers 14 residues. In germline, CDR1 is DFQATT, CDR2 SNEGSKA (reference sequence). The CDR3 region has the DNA TGCAGTGCCGCGGATCCCTCGGGGATTAATGGCTACACCTTC. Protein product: CSAADPSGINGYTF.

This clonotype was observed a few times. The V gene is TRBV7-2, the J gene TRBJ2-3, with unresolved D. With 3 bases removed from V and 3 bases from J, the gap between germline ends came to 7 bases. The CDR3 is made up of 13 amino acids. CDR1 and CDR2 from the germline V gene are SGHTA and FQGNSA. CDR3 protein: CASSFTPTDTQYF. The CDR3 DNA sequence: TGTGCCAGCAGCTTCACTCCAACAGATACGCAGTATTTT.

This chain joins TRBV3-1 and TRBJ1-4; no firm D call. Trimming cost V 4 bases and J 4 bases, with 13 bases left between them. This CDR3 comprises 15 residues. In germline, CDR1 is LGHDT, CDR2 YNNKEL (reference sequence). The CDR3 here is CASSRWEVGNEKLFF. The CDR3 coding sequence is TGTGCCAGCAGCCGGTGGGAAGTTGGTAATGAAAAACTGTTTTTT.

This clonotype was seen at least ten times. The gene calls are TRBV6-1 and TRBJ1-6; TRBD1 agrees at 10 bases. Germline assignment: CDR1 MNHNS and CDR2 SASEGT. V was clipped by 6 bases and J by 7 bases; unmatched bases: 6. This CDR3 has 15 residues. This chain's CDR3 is CASRKPTGGNSPLHF. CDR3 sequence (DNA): TGTGCCAGCAGGAAACCGACAGGGGGCAATTCACCCCTCCACTTT.

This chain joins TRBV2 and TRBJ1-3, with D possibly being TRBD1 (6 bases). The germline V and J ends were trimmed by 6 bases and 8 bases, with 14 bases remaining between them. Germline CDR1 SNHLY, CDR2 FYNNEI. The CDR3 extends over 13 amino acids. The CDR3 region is CASSQGLIYTIYF. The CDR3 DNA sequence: TGTGCCAGCAGCCAGGGGCTCATCTACACCATATATTTT.

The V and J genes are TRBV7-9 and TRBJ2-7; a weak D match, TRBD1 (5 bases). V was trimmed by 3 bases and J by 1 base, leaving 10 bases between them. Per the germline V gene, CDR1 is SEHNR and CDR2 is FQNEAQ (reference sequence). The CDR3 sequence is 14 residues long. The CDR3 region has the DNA TGTGCCAGCAGCTTTGGGGCAGCATCCTACGAGCAGTACTTC. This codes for CASSFGAASYEQYF.

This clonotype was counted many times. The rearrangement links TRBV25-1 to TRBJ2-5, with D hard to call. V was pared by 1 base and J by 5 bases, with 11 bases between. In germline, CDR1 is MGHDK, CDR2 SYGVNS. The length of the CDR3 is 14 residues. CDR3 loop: CASSEFYISETQYF. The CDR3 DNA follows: TGTGCCAGCAGTGAATTTTACATTTCGGAGACCCAGTACTTC.

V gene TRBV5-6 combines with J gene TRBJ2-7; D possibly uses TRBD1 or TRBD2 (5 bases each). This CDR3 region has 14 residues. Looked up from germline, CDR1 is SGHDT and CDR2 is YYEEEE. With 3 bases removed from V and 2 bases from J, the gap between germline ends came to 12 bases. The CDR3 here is CASSWGTGTYEQYF. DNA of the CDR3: TGTGCCAGCAGCTGGGGGACGGGAACCTACGAGCAGTACTTC.

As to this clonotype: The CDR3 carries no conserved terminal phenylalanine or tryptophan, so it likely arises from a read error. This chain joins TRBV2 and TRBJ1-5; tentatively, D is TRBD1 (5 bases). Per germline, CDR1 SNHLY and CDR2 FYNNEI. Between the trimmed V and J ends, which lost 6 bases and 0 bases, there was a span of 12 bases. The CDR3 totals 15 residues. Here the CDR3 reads CASRQERNSNQPQHM. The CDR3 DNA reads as TGTGCCAGCAGACAGGAAAGGAATAGCAATCAGCCCCAGCATATG.

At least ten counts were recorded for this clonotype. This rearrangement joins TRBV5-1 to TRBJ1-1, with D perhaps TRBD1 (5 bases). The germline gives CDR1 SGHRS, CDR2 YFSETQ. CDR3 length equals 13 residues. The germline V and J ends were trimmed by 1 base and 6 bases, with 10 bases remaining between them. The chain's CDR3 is CASSLRDEAEAFF. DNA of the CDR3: TGCGCCAGCAGCTTGCGGGACGAAGCTGAAGCTTTCTTT.

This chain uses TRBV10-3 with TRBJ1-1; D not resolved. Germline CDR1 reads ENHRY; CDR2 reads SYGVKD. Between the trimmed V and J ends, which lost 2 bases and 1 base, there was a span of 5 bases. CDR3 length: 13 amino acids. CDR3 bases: TGTGCCATCAGTGAGGAGAGGAACACTGAAGCTTTCTTT. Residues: CAISEERNTEAFF.